The entry below describes one T cell receptor (beta chain). This sample was taken from a study of control samples from healthy donors and cancer patients. Per the germline V gene, CDR1 is MGHRA and CDR2 is YSYEKL. The CDR3 is 16 residues long. The germline V and J ends were trimmed by 1 base and 9 bases, with 16 bases remaining between them. Assay used: immunoSEQ multiplex PCR; TCRdb lists only in-frame clones, some missing. Here the sample spans about 60,000 clones, 92% being singletons. Sequencing was performed on PBMCs. The receptor comes from a man aged 40-49 years with colorectal cancer. V and J are TRBV4-1 and TRBJ1-6; D uncertain. The CDR3 loop reads CASSQVWASVASPLHF. CDR3 bases: TGCGCCAGCAGCCAAGTCTGGGCTTCGGTTGCTTCACCCCTCCACTTT.